The sequence of this T cell receptor beta chain was determined in a study of blood T cell repertoires in COVID-19. Study at large: The samples span acute and convalescent COVID-19 from the United States, Italy and Spain. The analysed material was cDNA or gDNA that came from T cells, B-cell-depleted T cells, or PBMCs.

This clone was counted once. In the authors' workflow: It was from reference gene primer amplification that nucleated cell counts were estimated. Assay: immunoSEQ multiplex PCR; the TCRdb copy retains only in-frame clones and omits some. D and trimming come from the DNA, and the V and J calls and clone size come from that table. The sample lists about 64,000 clones; around 84% were seen once. The CDR3 has 14 amino acids. Unmatched junction bases numbered 3, after V lost 4 bases and J lost 3 bases. CDR1 and CDR2 (germline): LGHDT, YNNKEL (reference sequence). Sequencing used peripheral blood. The chain carries TRBV3-1 (or the pseudogene TRBV3-2) and TRBJ2-3; 8 bases are a match to TRBD1. This clonotype was sampled from a woman aged 60-75 years with acute or convalescent COVID-19. The CDR3 sequence is CASSLQGATDTQYF. The CDR3 region has the DNA TGTGCCAGCAGCCTTCAGGGGGCTACAGATACGCAGTATTTT.